This TCR beta chain was sequenced in a study of blood T cell repertoires in COVID-19 (dated by TCRdb to about 2020). The study in broad terms: The collaborator samples originated in the United States, Italy and Spain and spanned the acute and convalescent phases of COVID-19. A de-identified subject ID, COVID-19 status, age in years and sex were almost always included in the sample metadata. The prospective study material was composed of cDNA or gDNA derived from T cells, B-cell-depleted T cells, or PBMCs. A freely available public database, intended as a resource for researchers studying the immune response to SARS-CoV-2, is where the repertoires were released. The samples were drawn from the first 160 participants of the ongoing ImmuneRACE study and from 950 to 1,500 subjects provided by 6 global collaborators. Where available, HLA class I and class II types were obtained from metadata supplied by the sample provider rather than from assay-based typing. Deeply sampled blood TCRbeta repertoires from subjects exposed to, actively infected with, or recovered from COVID-19 were included in the dataset.

TCRbeta CDR3 regions were amplified from genomic DNA using the immunoSEQ Assay, a bias-controlled multiplex PCR. As for how the authors treated the data: The number of nucleated cells in each sample was estimated from the amplification of reference gene primers within the assay. To quantify the absolute abundance of each unique TCRbeta CDR3 rearrangement, sequence reads were collapsed and filtered. For each sample, productive Simpson clonality was calculated as the square root of Simpson's diversity index across productive rearrangements. TCRdb carries this immuneACCESS record with in-frame sequences only. Its versions omit some clonotypes, under half of them owing to an unresolved V gene in the studies checked, with the rest unexplained. V, J and clone size derive from that table, while D and trimming were established from the DNA sequence. The table for this sample lists some 99,000 clones; more than 80% of them were counted only once. The ten largest make up around 1.1% of the sample.

For this clone: This receptor's antigen is unknown. The input lacks base qualities; no much larger clone sits a single base away.

Trimming takes 6 bases from V and 8 bases from J, and the germline ends sit 19 bases apart. The CDR3 has 14 amino acids, counting the end cysteine and phenylalanine. The retained sequence is limited to the CDR3, 42 bases, with the frame set at the first base. Per the germline V gene, MDHEN is the CDR1 and SYDVKM is the CDR2. The paper as a whole reports these results and caveats: The amount of clinical and demographic metadata varied by source and participant and was provided uncurated.

Whole blood was collected in K2EDTA tubes by collaborating institutions according to the institutions' own protocols. For TCRbeta analysis, collaborators shipped samples in one of three forms: frozen whole blood, isolated PBMCs, or DNA extracted from either of those sample types. Sequenced material: peripheral blood. The sequence was collected from a human donor in a cohort sampled during active COVID-19. This chain is built from TRBV28 and TRBJ1-2; the D gene is not confidently resolved. The CDR3 sequence is CASSPGMRVNGYTF. In nucleotide form, the sequence is TGTGCCAGCAGCCCGGGGATGCGGGTCAACGGCTACACCTTC.